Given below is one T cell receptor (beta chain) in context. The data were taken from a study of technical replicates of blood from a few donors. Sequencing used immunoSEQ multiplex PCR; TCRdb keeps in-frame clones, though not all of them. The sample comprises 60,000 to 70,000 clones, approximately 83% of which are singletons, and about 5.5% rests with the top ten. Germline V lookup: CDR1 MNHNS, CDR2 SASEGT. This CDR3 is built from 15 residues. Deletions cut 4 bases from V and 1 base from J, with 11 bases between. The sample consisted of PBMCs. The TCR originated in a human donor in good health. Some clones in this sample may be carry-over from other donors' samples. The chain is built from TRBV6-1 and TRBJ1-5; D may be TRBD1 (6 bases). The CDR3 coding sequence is TGTGCCAGCAGTGGCTACGGACAGAGCAATCAGCCCCAGCATTTT. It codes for CASSGYGQSNQPQHF.